This T cell receptor beta chain was recorded in a study of a mutant IDH1 vaccine in newly diagnosed glioma. Note on this clone: Its target is unknown.

The time point: week 35, safety follow-up. A 20-mer mutant IDH1 peptide at 300 ug was injected subcutaneously with topical imiquimod. The V end was cut by 3 bases, the J end by 3 bases, with 12 bases between. The germline V gene has CDR1 MNHNS and CDR2 SASEGT. This CDR3 contains 15 residues. Clones were read by immunoSEQ multiplex PCR, and TCRdb kept only the in-frame ones, dropping some. The data contain about 50,000 clones, around four fifths of them seen just once; the ten biggest clones take up 3.5% to 5%. The sequenced sample was PBMCs, obtained from a glioma patient whose treatment included an IDH1 peptide vaccine. V usage is TRBV6-1 and J usage is TRBJ1-5; D might be TRBD1 (5 bases). The clonotype was recovered from a woman aged 18-30 years with glioma. In nucleotides, the CDR3 is TGTGCCAGCAGTGAGAGGGGACGGTCCAATCAGCCCCAGCATTTT. Protein product: CASSERGRSNQPQHF.